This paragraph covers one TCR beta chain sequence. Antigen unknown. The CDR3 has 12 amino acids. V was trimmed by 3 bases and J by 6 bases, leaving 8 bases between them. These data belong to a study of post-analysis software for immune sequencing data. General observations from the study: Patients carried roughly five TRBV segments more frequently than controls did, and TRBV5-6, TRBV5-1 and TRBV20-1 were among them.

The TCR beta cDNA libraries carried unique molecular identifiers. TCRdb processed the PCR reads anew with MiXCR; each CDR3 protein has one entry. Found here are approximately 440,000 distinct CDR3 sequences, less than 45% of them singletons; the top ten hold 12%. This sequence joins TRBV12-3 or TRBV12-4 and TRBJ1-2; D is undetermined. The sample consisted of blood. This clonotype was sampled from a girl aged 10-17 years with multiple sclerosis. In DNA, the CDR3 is TGTGCCAGCAGTTTCAGGAACCATGGCTACACCTTC. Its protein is CASSFRNHGYTF.